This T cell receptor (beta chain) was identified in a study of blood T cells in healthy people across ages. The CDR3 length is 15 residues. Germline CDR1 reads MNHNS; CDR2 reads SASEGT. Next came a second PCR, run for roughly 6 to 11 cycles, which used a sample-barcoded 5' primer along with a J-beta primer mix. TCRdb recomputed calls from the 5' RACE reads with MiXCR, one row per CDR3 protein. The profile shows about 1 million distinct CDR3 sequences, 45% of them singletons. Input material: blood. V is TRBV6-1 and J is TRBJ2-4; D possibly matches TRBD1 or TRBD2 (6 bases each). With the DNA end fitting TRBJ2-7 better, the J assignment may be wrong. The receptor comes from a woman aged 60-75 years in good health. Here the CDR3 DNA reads TGTGCCAGCAGTGAGGAGGGGACAAAACTCTACGAGCAGTACTTC. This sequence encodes CASSEEGTKLYEQYF.